Listed below are T cell receptor beta chains from one sample, sequenced in a study of blood T cell repertoires in COVID-19. Sequencing used immunoSEQ multiplex PCR; TCRdb keeps in-frame clones, though not all of them. The table lists 250,000 to 350,000 clones, 88% of them singletons. The sample taken for sequencing was peripheral blood. The receptors stem from a woman aged 25 to 39 with COVID-19, enrolled during active disease. Both conserved end residues are part of each CDR3. Fields, in order: V gene, J gene, CDR3 protein.

V: TRBV9; J: TRBJ1-2; CDR3: CASSVGAEANYGYTF
V: TRBV30; J: TRBJ2-7; CDR3: CASSGGTGEQYF
V: TRBV2; J: TRBJ2-1; CDR3: CASTPSGIGNEQFF
V: TRBV30; J: TRBJ2-7; CDR3: CAWNQERDYEQYF
V: TRBV15; J: TRBJ1-5; CDR3: CATSRDGGRPNQPQHF
V: TRBV30; J: TRBJ2-2; CDR3: CAEQPGAGELFF
V: TRBV24-1; J: TRBJ1-5; CDR3: CATSPQGASNQPQHF
V: TRBV28; J: TRBJ2-2; CDR3: CASSFEQGNTGELFF
V: TRBV28; J: TRBJ1-5; CDR3: CASSPYSNQPQHF
V: TRBV6-5; J: TRBJ2-3; CDR3: CASSYSGGRDTQYF
V: TRBV6-8; J: TRBJ2-7; CDR3: CASSPLKREIVEQYF
V: TRBV7-2; J: TRBJ2-5; CDR3: CASSLGGLAVIQETQYF
V: TRBV5-1; J: TRBJ2-6; CDR3: CASFDTGVAGANVLTF
V: TRBV7-9; J: TRBJ1-1; CDR3: CASSLAGGRTEAFF
V: TRBV6-1; J: TRBJ1-4; CDR3: CASSERLENEKLFF
V: TRBV12-3/TRBV12-4; J: TRBJ1-1; CDR3: CASSLRGAAEAFF
V: TRBV29-1; J: TRBJ1-2; CDR3: CSVEDRAGGRERYGYTF
V: TRBV19; J: TRBJ1-1; CDR3: CASSMTGTYTEAFF
V: TRBV7-3; J: TRBJ2-1; CDR3: CASSQGLPHNEQFF
V: TRBV27; J: TRBJ2-7; CDR3: CASSLSLEDFSYEQYF
V: TRBV15; J: TRBJ2-7; CDR3: CATSREGLAPYEQYF
V: TRBV6-1; J: TRBJ2-5; CDR3: CASSDRAGGRETQYF
V: TRBV4-1; J: TRBJ1-1; CDR3: CASSHTPGTEAFF
V: TRBV11-2; J: TRBJ1-1; CDR3: CASSLDPTGRNTEAFF
V: TRBV24-1; J: TRBJ2-1; CDR3: CATSDFVNEQFF
V: TRBV5-1; J: TRBJ1-1; CDR3: CASRPGTQNTEAFF
V: TRBV19; J: TRBJ1-5; CDR3: CASSIGGQPQHF
V: TRBV11-3; J: TRBJ2-1; CDR3: CASSLDLAEQFF
V: TRBV27; J: TRBJ2-1; CDR3: CASSLSLAGDIRDEQFF
V: TRBV5-1; J: TRBJ2-1; CDR3: CASSLRTGRQFF
V: TRBV11-2; J: TRBJ2-4; CDR3: CASREPGTSGSLAKNIQYF
V: TRBV2; J: TRBJ2-1; CDR3: CASSEWISGYNEQFF
V: TRBV6-6; J: TRBJ2-7; CDR3: CASSSPGVSSYEQYF
V: TRBV19; J: TRBJ1-1; CDR3: CASSAWGGSTTEAFF
V: TRBV5-1; J: TRBJ2-7; CDR3: CASSSGQGAVQYF
V: TRBV6-1; J: TRBJ1-5; CDR3: CASSETGFENQPQHF
V: TRBV11-1; J: TRBJ2-7; CDR3: CASSLIGDEQYF
V: TRBV10-3; J: TRBJ2-3; CDR3: CAIQPSGRSVDTQYF
V: TRBV3-1/TRBV3-2; J: TRBJ1-1; CDR3: CASSQDGKGFEAFF
V: TRBV18; J: TRBJ2-5; CDR3: CASSPFGGQGTETQYF
V: TRBV9; J: TRBJ1-4; CDR3: CASSVGGSGGATNEKLFF
V: TRBV20-1; J: TRBJ2-1; CDR3: CSASPLLARGRGYNEQFF
V: TRBV9; J: TRBJ2-1; CDR3: CASSVGPPSGYNEQFF
V: TRBV10-3; J: TRBJ2-6; CDR3: CAILISGANVLTF
V: TRBV28; J: TRBJ2-7; CDR3: CASSPRDRVDYEQYF
V: TRBV18; J: TRBJ1-2; CDR3: CASSPDTTGGYGYTF
V: TRBV28; J: TRBJ2-1; CDR3: CASRTPMVGLAQYNEQFF
V: TRBV28; J: TRBJ2-7; CDR3: CASSLLSEQYF
V: TRBV7-8; J: TRBJ1-5; CDR3: CASSLRQGRQPQHF
V: TRBV4-1; J: TRBJ1-1; CDR3: CASSQGRGGTEAFF
V: TRBV24-1; J: TRBJ2-5; CDR3: CATSETRVGRQETQYF